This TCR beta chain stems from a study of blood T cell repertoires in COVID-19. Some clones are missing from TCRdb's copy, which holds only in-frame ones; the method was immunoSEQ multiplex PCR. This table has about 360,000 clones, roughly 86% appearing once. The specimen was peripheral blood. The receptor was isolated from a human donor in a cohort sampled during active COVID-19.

CDR3: CASSLTGEGVGGELFF. The CDR3 bases are TGCGCCAGCAGCTTGACGGGAGAGGGCGTCGGCGGGGAGCTGTTTTTT. The chain has TRBV5-1 and TRBJ2-2, with D perhaps matching TRBD2 (6 bases). The CDR3 length is 16 residues. The ends were cut back, 1 base at V and 7 bases at J, with 17 bases in the middle. Germline V gene data show CDR1 as SGHRS and CDR2 as YFSETQ.